These 27 T cell receptor beta chains were all obtained from the same sample, sequenced in a study of T-cell reconstitution after alpha-beta-depleted transplantation in children. TCRbeta library preparation incorporated unique molecular identifiers. MiXCR was run by TCRdb on the PCR reads, yielding one entry per CDR3 protein. Among some 590,000 distinct CDR3 sequences, 10% to 13% were seen once, and the ten largest hold less than 5%. Sequenced material: PBMCs from the stem cell graft donor, taken from the stem cell graft. The source is a human donor who donated a stem cell graft to a child with acute myeloid leukemia.

This clonotype was seen a few times. The rearrangement links TRBV12-3 or TRBV12-4 to TRBJ1-5, with D unclear. Trimming left V 3 bases short and J 9 bases short, with 15 bases between. This CDR3 is built from 14 residues. The CDR3 bases are TGTGCCAGCAGTTTCAGACCGTCCTCGGGGCCCCAGCATTTT. This encodes CASSFRPSSGPQHF.

This clonotype was detected a few times. This chain joins TRBV30 and TRBJ1-1; weak D call: TRBD1 (6 bases). Per germline, CDR1 GTSNPN and CDR2 SVGIG (reference sequence). V was trimmed by 3 bases and J by 1 base, leaving 9 bases between them. This CDR3 is built from 13 residues. DNA of the CDR3: TGTGCCTGGAGGAAGGGGGGGAACACTGAAGCTTTCTTT. It yields the protein CAWRKGGNTEAFF.

There are a few counts of this clonotype. This chain uses TRBV6-6 with TRBJ2-1; D remains ambiguous. Germline CDR1 is MNHNY and CDR2 is SVGAGI (reference sequence). This CDR3 is built from 13 residues. V gave up 2 bases and J gave up 5 bases, with 7 bases separating them. The CDR3, as DNA: TGTGCCAGCAGTTACGCAAGTAACAATGAGCAGTTCTTC. This sequence encodes CASSYASNNEQFF.

The chain employs TRBV16 and TRBJ2-1; weak D call: TRBD1 (5 bases). This CDR3 is built from 12 residues. Germline-derived CDR1 and CDR2 are KGHSY and FQNENV. The germline V and J ends were trimmed by 4 bases and 13 bases, with 14 bases remaining between them. Here the CDR3 DNA reads TGTGCCAGCAGCCTCCAACAGGCACCCCAGTTCTTC. Amino acid sequence: CASSLQQAPQFF.

The chain combines TRBV3-1 with TRBJ2-3, with D unclear. V was pared by 5 bases and J by 6 bases, with 6 bases between. The germline CDR1 and CDR2 sequences are LGHDT and YNNKEL (reference sequence). This CDR3 is built from 11 residues. The CDR3: CASSASDTQYF. The CDR3 DNA reads TGTGCCAGCAGCGCCTCGGATACGCAGTATTTT.

This chain connects TRBV7-2 to TRBJ1-4; possibly TRBD1 for D (5 bases). The length of the CDR3 is 13 residues. The germline gives CDR1 SGHTA, CDR2 FQGNSA. Deletions cut 5 bases from V and 8 bases from J, with 12 bases between. The DNA of the CDR3 is TGTGCCAGCAGCCCCCAGGGTTGGGAAAAACTGTTTTTT. Its protein is CASSPQGWEKLFF.

At least ten counts were recorded for this clonotype. The rearrangement joins TRBV2 to TRBJ2-1; D might be TRBD2 (6 bases). The CDR3 runs 15 residues. In germline, CDR1 is SNHLY, CDR2 FYNNEI. V was clipped by 4 bases and J by 4 bases, with 14 bases between them. CDR3 loop: CASSVSGRQYNEQFF. The DNA of the CDR3 is TGTGCCAGCAGTGTAAGCGGGCGGCAGTACAATGAGCAGTTCTTC.

This clonotype was recorded at least ten times. The V and J genes are TRBV20-1 and TRBJ2-2; 8 bases fit TRBD1. J lost 7 bases, V lost 4 bases, and 11 bases had no gene match. Germline V gene lookup returns CDR1 DFQATT and CDR2 SNEGSKA (reference sequence). CDR3 length equals 15 residues. DNA for the CDR3: TGCAGTGCTAAGACCTTACTCACAGGGGGCGGGGAGCTGTTTTTT. It is translated as CSAKTLLTGGGELFF.

The V and J genes are TRBV18 and TRBJ1-5, with 9 bases that match TRBD1. V shed 2 bases, J shed 11 bases, and the junction held 10 bases outside the gene matches. The CDR3 runs 15 residues. CDR1 and CDR2 (germline): KGHSH, LQKENI. The CDR3 region is CASSPGQGPPMSQHF. The CDR3 nucleotides are TGTGCCAGCTCACCAGGACAGGGGCCCCCAATGTCCCAGCATTTT.

This clonotype was counted only a few times. This chain links TRBV20-1 with TRBJ2-7; the D gene is possibly TRBD1 (6 bases). Trimming took 2 bases from V and 7 from J, leaving 15 bases between them. The germline CDR1 and CDR2 sequences are DFQATT and SNEGSKA (reference sequence). The CDR3 contains 13 residues. In DNA form, the CDR3 reads TGCAGTGCTAGAACCGGGACAAACTTGGAGCAGTACTTC. This codes for CSARTGTNLEQYF.

This clonotype was counted ten times or more. The V gene is TRBV6-4, the J gene TRBJ1-1; D is uncertain. This CDR3 has 13 amino acids. The germline V and J ends were trimmed by 0 bases and 0 bases, with 2 bases remaining between them. Per germline, CDR1 MRHNA and CDR2 SNTAGT. CDR3 in amino acids: CASSDSVNTEAFF. The CDR3 nucleotides read TGTGCCAGCAGTGACTCAGTGAACACTGAAGCTTTCTTT.

This clonotype came up a few times. The rearrangement joins TRBV6-5 to TRBJ2-3, with 9 bases identical to TRBD2. V shed 2 bases and J 2 bases; nucleotides not matched to a gene: 2. This CDR3 region has 15 residues. The V gene's germline CDR1 is MNHEY and CDR2 SVGAGI. The CDR3 DNA reads TGTGCCAGCAGTTACGGCGGGAGGGTCACAGATACGCAGTATTTT. Translating gives CASSYGGRVTDTQYF.

The chain has TRBV5-1 and TRBJ2-1, with 11 bases identical to TRBD1. V shed 9 bases and J 9 bases; nucleotides not matched to a gene: 11. CDR1 is SGHRS and CDR2 is YFSETQ in the germline V gene. This CDR3 is built from 14 residues. The CDR3 sequence is CATKGQGATSEQFF. In DNA form, the CDR3 reads TGCGCCACCAAAGGACAGGGGGCAACTAGTGAGCAGTTCTTC.

Turning to this clonotype: This CDR3 fails to terminate in the conserved phenylalanine or tryptophan, so it likely reflects a read error. The chain is built from TRBV29-1 and TRBJ2-1, with 7 bases identical to TRBD2. The CDR3 is made up of 15 amino acids. V gave up 0 bases and J gave up 3 bases; unmatched junction bases: 5. From germline, CDR1 is SQVTM and CDR2 ANQGSEA. The CDR3 sequence is CSVEDRGGDYNEQFS. The DNA of the CDR3 is TGCAGCGTTGAAGATCGGGGAGGGGACTACAATGAGCAGTTCTCC.

Turning to this clonotype: A much larger clone lies a single base off, so this may be a read error. The CDR3 reads CVSQTADTQYF. CDR3 bases: TGTGTCAGCCAGACGGCAGATACGCAGTATTTT. J is TRBJ2-3 and V is TRBV12-3 or TRBV12-4; D is unresolved. CDR3 length: 11 residues.

A few counts support this clonotype. The V and J genes are TRBV11-3 and TRBJ2-1; 10 bases align to TRBD1. J was trimmed by 9 bases and V by 4 bases; bases with no gene match: 9. Germline assignment: CDR1 SGHNT and CDR2 YENEEA. The CDR3 consists of 15 residues. This chain's CDR3 is CASSYEDRGTGEQFF. The CDR3 nucleotides are TGTGCCAGCAGCTACGAGGACAGGGGGACGGGTGAGCAGTTCTTC. Full variable domain (missing parts from reference TRBV11-3 and TRBJ2-1): EAGVVQSPRYKIIEKKQPVAFWCNPISGHNTLYWYLQNLGQGPELLIRYENEEAVDDSQLPKDRFSAERLKGVDSTLKIQPAELGDSAVYLCASSYEDRGTGEQFFGPGTRLTVL.

The chain couples TRBV5-1 to TRBJ1-1; D unresolved. Trimming pared 4 bases from V and 1 base from J, leaving 14 bases between. The CDR3 contains 15 residues. Germline CDR1 and CDR2: SGHRS and YFSETQ. The CDR3 spells CASSPVKVGNTEAFF. In nucleotides, the CDR3 is TGCGCCAGCAGCCCAGTCAAGGTTGGGAACACTGAAGCTTTCTTT.

This clonotype was seen many times. The rearrangement uses TRBV20-1 and TRBJ2-1, with unresolved D. V dropped 3 bases and J dropped 7 bases, with 10 bases sitting between them. Germline V lookup: CDR1 DFQATT, CDR2 SNEGSKA (reference sequence). The length of the CDR3 is 12 residues. CDR3 nucleotides: TGCAGTGCTAGTTCAGGAAGGAATGAGCAGTTCTTC. It encodes CSASSGRNEQFF.

This clonotype was counted only a few times. The chain is built from TRBV7-2 and TRBJ2-4, with D possibly called TRBD1 or TRBD2 (6 bases each). Germline V gene sequence: CDR1 SGHTA, CDR2 FQGNSA. The CDR3 extends over 12 amino acids. Trimming took 5 bases from V and 10 from J, leaving 12 bases between them. CDR3 amino acids: CASSQGGGIQYF. As DNA, the CDR3 is TGTGCCAGCAGCCAAGGAGGGGGGATTCAGTACTTC.

The gene calls are TRBV28 and TRBJ2-7, with 16 bases that match TRBD2. The CDR3 has 16 amino acids. CDR1 and CDR2 from the germline V gene are MDHEN and SYDVKM. Unmatched junction bases numbered 5, after V lost 3 bases and J lost 6 bases. In DNA, the CDR3 is TGTGCCAGCAGTTTGGGACTAGCGGGAGGGCCCGGCGAGCAGTACTTC. Translating gives CASSLGLAGGPGEQYF.

This clonotype showed up just a few times. The CDR3 spells CASSPRAGMDTEAFF. The CDR3 DNA reads as TGTGCCAGCTCACCACGGGCAGGGATGGACACTGAAGCTTTCTTT. The chain recombines TRBV18 with TRBJ1-1; the D gene is possibly TRBD1 (5 bases). The CDR3 runs to 15 residues. Germline assignment: CDR1 KGHSH and CDR2 LQKENI. V gave up 1 base and J gave up 3 bases, with 12 bases separating them.

V is TRBV4-2 and J is TRBJ1-4; no clear D gene. V lost 0 bases and J lost 5, with 22 bases in between. There are 19 residues in the CDR3. Looked up from germline, CDR1 is LGHNA and CDR2 is YNFKEQ. CDR3 DNA sequence: TGTGCCAGCAGCCAAGATGGGAGAGCGGGTGGACGGTACAATGAAAAACTGTTTTTT. Translation: CASSQDGRAGGRYNEKLFF.

This chain links TRBV6-5 with TRBJ2-5; 7 nucleotides agree with TRBD2. The CDR3 loop spans 15 amino acids. Germline CDR1 MNHEY, CDR2 SVGAGI. Unmatched junction bases numbered 12, after V lost 6 bases and J lost 5 bases. The CDR3, as DNA: TGTGCCAGCAGCTTACTAGGCGGGAGTGAGGAGACCCAGTACTTC. The encoded protein is CASSLLGGSEETQYF.

V and J are TRBV18 and TRBJ2-3; D is unresolved. The V end was cut by 3 bases, the J end by 2 bases, with 9 bases between. CDR1 and CDR2 (germline): KGHSH, LQKENI. The CDR3 has 14 amino acids. CDR3 coding DNA: TGTGCCAGCTCACCGCCGGGCCCCACAGATACGCAGTATTTT. This sequence encodes CASSPPGPTDTQYF.

The chain carries TRBV4-2 and TRBJ2-7; 11 bases are a match to TRBD2. This CDR3 is built from 17 residues. Germline trimming cut 4 bases from V and 4 bases from J; bases unmatched to any gene: 12. Germline V lookup: CDR1 LGHNA, CDR2 YNFKEQ. The CDR3 loop is CASSLEEASGRFYEQYF. CDR3 nucleotides: TGTGCCAGCAGCCTCGAGGAGGCTAGCGGGAGGTTTTACGAGCAGTACTTC.

This clonotype has ten or more counts. This chain links TRBV7-2 with TRBJ2-3; D not resolved. V lost 7 bases and J lost 9, with 23 bases in between. Germline values: CDR1 SGHTA, CDR2 FQGNSA. CDR3 length: 15 residues. DNA for the CDR3: TGTGCCAGCACCGTTGCTCCAATATCAGCTCGGACGCAGTATTTT. This sequence encodes CASTVAPISARTQYF.

Many counts were recorded for this clonotype. Here the CDR3 reads CAGWRDSTDTQYF. CDR3 sequence (DNA): TGTGCAGGGTGGCGGGACAGCACAGATACGCAGTATTTT. The chain recombines TRBV30 with TRBJ2-3; D might be TRBD2 (6 bases). The germline CDR1 and CDR2 sequences are GTSNPN and SVGIG (reference sequence). The CDR3 extends over 13 amino acids.